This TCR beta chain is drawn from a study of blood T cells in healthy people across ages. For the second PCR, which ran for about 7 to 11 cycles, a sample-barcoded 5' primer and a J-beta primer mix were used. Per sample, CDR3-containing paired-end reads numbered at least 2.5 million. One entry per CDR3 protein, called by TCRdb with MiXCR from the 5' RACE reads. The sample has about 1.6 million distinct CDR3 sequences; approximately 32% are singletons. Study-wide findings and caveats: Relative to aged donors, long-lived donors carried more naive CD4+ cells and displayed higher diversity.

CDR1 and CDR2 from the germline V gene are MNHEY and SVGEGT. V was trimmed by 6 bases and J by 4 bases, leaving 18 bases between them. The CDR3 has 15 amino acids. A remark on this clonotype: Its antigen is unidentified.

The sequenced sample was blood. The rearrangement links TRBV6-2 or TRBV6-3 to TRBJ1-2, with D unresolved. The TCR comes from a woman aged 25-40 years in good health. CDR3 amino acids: CASSSPHGRIYGYTF. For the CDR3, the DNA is TGTGCCAGCAGCTCACCCCACGGGCGGATCTATGGCTACACCTTC.